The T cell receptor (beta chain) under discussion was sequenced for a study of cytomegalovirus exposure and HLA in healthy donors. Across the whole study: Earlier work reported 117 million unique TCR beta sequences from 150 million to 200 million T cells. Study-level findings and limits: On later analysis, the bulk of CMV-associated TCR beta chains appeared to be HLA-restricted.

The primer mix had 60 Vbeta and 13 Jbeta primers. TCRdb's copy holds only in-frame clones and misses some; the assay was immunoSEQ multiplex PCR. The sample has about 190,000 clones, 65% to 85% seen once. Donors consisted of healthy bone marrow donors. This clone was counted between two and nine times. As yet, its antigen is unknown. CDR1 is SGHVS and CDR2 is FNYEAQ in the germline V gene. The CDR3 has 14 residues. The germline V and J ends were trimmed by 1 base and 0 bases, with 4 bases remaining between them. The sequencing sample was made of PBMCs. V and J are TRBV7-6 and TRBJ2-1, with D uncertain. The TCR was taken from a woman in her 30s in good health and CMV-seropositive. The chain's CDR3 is CASSLGSSYNEQFF. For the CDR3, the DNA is TGTGCCAGCAGCTTAGGTAGCTCCTACAATGAGCAGTTCTTC.